This T cell receptor (beta chain) came from a study of Graves' ophthalmopathy and Graves' hyperthyroidism. The study, taken as a whole, reports: Among expanded thyroid clonotypes above 0.001 frequency, most also occurred in blood.

This clonotype was observed at least ten times. The antigen is unknown. From germline, CDR1 is SEHNR and CDR2 FQNEAQ (reference sequence). The CDR3 totals 14 residues. V was trimmed by 5 bases and J by 4 bases, leaving 14 bases between them. Amplified TCR beta CDR3 regions were obtained using RNA transcripts as template. HTBI primers primed a first-round RT-PCR, and a second-round multiplex PCR followed. TCRdb analysed the multiplex PCR reads with MiXCR anew, one entry per CDR3 protein. Here the sample spans about 740,000 distinct CDR3 sequences, about 44% being singletons. Moderate-to-severe activity, CAS at least 3, NOSPECS at least 4 and duration under 3 months characterized donors with ophthalmopathy.

The receptor was isolated from an adult man with Graves' ophthalmopathy. The chain couples TRBV7-9 to TRBJ2-5; no clear D. Sequencing was performed on peripheral blood. The CDR3 loop reads CASSPTPRGETQYF. The CDR3 DNA sequence: TGTGCCAGCAGCCCCACCCCGCGCGGAGAGACCCAGTACTTC.